These 26 T cell receptor beta chains came from one sample sequenced in a study of cytomegalovirus exposure and HLA in healthy donors. Amplification used 60 Vbeta primers and 13 Jbeta primers. Libraries were prepared by immunoSEQ multiplex PCR; TCRdb keeps only in-frame clonotypes and omits some of them. The data hold 150,000 to 200,000 clones, with less than 85% observed a single time. Sequences were obtained from PBMCs. These receptor sequences come from a girl under 18 in good health and CMV-seropositive.

This chain links TRBV7-9 with TRBJ2-5; 12 positions agree with TRBD1. V was pared by 1 base and J by 5 bases, with 8 bases of the junction left unmatched. Germline loops: CDR1 SEHNR, CDR2 FQNEAQ (reference sequence). This CDR3 is built from 17 residues. CDR3 sequence (DNA): TGTGCCAGCAGCTTAGAAGCCGGGACAGGGGGCCGGGAGACCCAGTACTTC. Its protein is CASSLEAGTGGRETQYF.

The rearrangement uses TRBV5-8 and TRBJ2-3, with 9 bases that match TRBD2. With V trimmed by 6 bases and J by 1 base, 18 bases remained unmatched. The CDR3 covers 19 residues. CDR1 and CDR2 (germline): SGHTS, YDEGEE. The CDR3 loop reads CASTPNGLAGSLGTDTQYF. CDR3 sequence (DNA): TGTGCCAGCACCCCGAATGGGCTAGCGGGGTCACTAGGCACAGATACGCAGTATTTT.

V and J are TRBV7-2 and TRBJ2-7; 9 nucleotides line up with TRBD2. Germline V gene lookup returns CDR1 SGHTA and CDR2 FQGNSA. After removal of 1 base from V and 2 bases from J, the junction contained 3 bases not matched to a gene. There are 15 residues in the CDR3. CDR3 bases: TGTGCCAGCAGCTTAGAGCTAGCGGGGACCTACGAGCAGTACTTC. Amino acids: CASSLELAGTYEQYF.

The chain has TRBV5-4 and TRBJ2-5; 7 nucleotides match TRBD2. V trimming: 0 bases; J trimming: 2 bases; junction bases outside the gene matches: 7. This CDR3 spans 16 amino acids. Looked up from germline, CDR1 is SGHNT and CDR2 is YYREEE (reference sequence). This CDR3 reads CASSLALASGQETQYF. CDR3 nucleotides: TGTGCCAGCAGCTTGGCATTGGCTAGCGGACAAGAGACCCAGTACTTC.

The chain carries TRBV6-1 and TRBJ1-5; 7 bases map to TRBD1. V was clipped by 7 bases and J by 3 bases; unmatched bases: 6. Germline values: CDR1 MNHNS, CDR2 SASEGT. The CDR3 is 14 residues long. The CDR3 protein is CASTTGAPNQPQHF. CDR3 in DNA: TGTGCCAGCACCACAGGGGCTCCCAATCAGCCCCAGCATTTT.

V usage is TRBV5-1 and J usage is TRBJ2-5; D call uncertain. The CDR3 covers 14 residues. Germline CDR1 and CDR2: SGHRS and YFSETQ. V was shortened by 0 bases and J by 0 bases, with 6 bases between the two germline ends. DNA of the CDR3: TGCGCCAGCAGCTTGGGCGCGAACCAAGAGACCCAGTACTTC. The encoded protein is CASSLGANQETQYF.

The J gene is TRBJ1-3, the V gene TRBV19; D gene ambiguous. There are 13 residues in the CDR3. Germline loops: CDR1 LNHDA, CDR2 SQIVND (reference sequence). The V end lost 4 bases, the J end lost 4 bases, and 8 bases lay between the germline ends. The CDR3 DNA reads TGTGCCAGTAGTAGCGGCCACGGAAACACCATATATTTT. Residues: CASSSGHGNTIYF.

V and J are TRBV7-2 and TRBJ1-2, with D unresolved. The CDR3 sequence is 12 residues long. Trimming left V 3 bases short and J 3 bases short, with 5 bases between. CDR1 SGHTA and CDR2 FQGNSA come from the germline V gene. CDR3 coding DNA: TGTGCCAGCAGCTTGGTAGACTATGGCTACACCTTC. This sequence encodes CASSLVDYGYTF.

This clone is a singleton in its sample. The CDR3 nucleotides read TGTGCCAGTAGTACCAGAGCGGGGGGGCTTACAGATACGCAGTATTTT. The encoded protein is CASSTRAGGLTDTQYF. The gene calls are TRBV19 and TRBJ2-3; 10 bases are shared with TRBD2. The V gene's germline CDR1 is LNHDA and CDR2 SQIVND (reference sequence). Losses at the gene ends were 4 bases for V and 3 bases for J; bases not matched to a gene: 7. CDR3 length: 16 residues. Supplemented by reference TRBV19 and TRBJ2-3, the full variable domain reads DGGITQSPKYLFRKEGQNVTLSCEQNLNHDAMYWYRQDPGQGLRLIYYSQIVNDFQKGDIAEGYSVSREKKESFPLTVTSAQKNPTAFYLCASSTRAGGLTDTQYFGPGTRLTVL.

The chain carries TRBV29-1 and TRBJ1-1, with a weak D call TRBD1 (5 bases). CDR1 is SQVTM and CDR2 is ANQGSEA in the germline V gene. This CDR3 is 12 amino acids long. With 4 bases removed from V and 0 bases from J, the gap between germline ends came to 6 bases. CDR3 loop: CSVARVNTEAFF. CDR3 nucleotides: TGCAGCGTTGCCAGGGTGAACACTGAAGCTTTCTTT.

The CDR3 bases are TGTGCCAGCGACAGGGGGTTCTACAATGAGCAGTTCTTC. The encoded protein is CASDRGFYNEQFF. The chain is built from TRBV2 and TRBJ2-1; TRBD1 agrees at 9 bases. J lost 3 bases, V lost 8 bases, and 2 bases had no gene match. The CDR3 has 13 amino acids. CDR1 is SNHLY and CDR2 is FYNNEI in the germline V gene.

The rearrangement uses TRBV10-2 and TRBJ1-1, with D unclear. The CDR3 is 13 amino acids. With 7 bases removed from V and 0 bases from J, the gap between germline ends came to 9 bases. Germline CDR1 is WSHSY and CDR2 is SAAADI. In nucleotides, the CDR3 is TGCGCCAGCAAAAGCGGAATGAACACTGAAGCTTTCTTT. It yields the protein CASKSGMNTEAFF.

The CDR3 region is CASSTGTGGADTQYF. CDR3 DNA: TGTGCCAGTAGTACCGGGACAGGGGGTGCAGATACGCAGTATTTT. This chain uses TRBV19 with TRBJ2-3; 11 nucleotides line up with TRBD1. There are 15 residues in the CDR3. Germline trimming cut 4 bases from V and 4 bases from J; bases unmatched to any gene: 4. The germline V gene encodes CDR1 LNHDA and CDR2 SQIVND (reference sequence).

The J gene is TRBJ1-2, the V gene TRBV18; D not resolved. Germline V gene sequence: CDR1 KGHSH, CDR2 LQKENI. The length of the CDR3 is 16 residues. Trimming shortened V by 2 bases and J by 8 bases, and 21 bases separated the two germline ends. The DNA of the CDR3 is TGTGCCAGCTCACCAAGCTTACCTGGTCCAGGCGAGGGCTACACCTTC. It specifies CASSPSLPGPGEGYTF.

The chain joins TRBV18 to TRBJ2-1, with 9 bases identical to TRBD2. V shed 1 base, J shed 4 bases, and the junction held 8 bases outside the gene matches. Germline lookup yields CDR1 KGHSH and CDR2 LQKENI. This CDR3 is built from 17 residues. CDR3 protein: CASSPRQHAGGYNEQFF. In DNA form, the CDR3 reads TGTGCCAGCTCACCACGTCAGCACGCGGGGGGGTACAATGAGCAGTTCTTC. Looking up the rest from reference TRBV18 and TRBJ2-1 gives the full variable domain: NAGVMQNPRHLVRRRGQEARLRCSPMKGHSHVYWYRQLPEEGLKFMVYLQKENIIDESGMPKERFSAEFPKEGPSILRIQQVVRGDSAAYFCASSPRQHAGGYNEQFFGPGTRLTVL.

This clone came up a few times. The chain is built from TRBV12-5 and TRBJ2-2; 8 nucleotides align to TRBD2. The CDR3 consists of 13 residues. Germline V lookup: CDR1 LGHNT, CDR2 FRNRAP. The CDR3 loop reads CDRRTSYTGELFF. The CDR3 coding sequence is TGTGACAGACGGACTAGCTACACCGGGGAGCTGTTTTTT. Full variable domain (missing parts from reference TRBV12-5 and TRBJ2-2): DARVTQTPRHKVTEMGQEVTMRCQPILGHNTVFWYRQTMMQGLELLAYFRNRAPLDDSGMPKDRFSAEMPDATLATLKIQPSEPRDSAVYFCDRRTSYTGELFFGEGSRLTVL.

This chain uses TRBV2 with TRBJ2-7; D not resolved. The length of the CDR3 is 13 residues. Germline lookup yields CDR1 SNHLY and CDR2 FYNNEI. Trimming took off 3 bases at V and 6 bases at J, with 12 bases between the two ends. The CDR3 DNA follows: TGTGCCAGCAGTGACAGGCAACTTGGCGAGCAGTACTTC. This gives the protein CASSDRQLGEQYF.

V usage is TRBV5-4 and J usage is TRBJ2-6; no clear D gene. This CDR3 region has 13 residues. Germline V gives CDR1 SGHNT, CDR2 YYREEE (reference sequence). Trimming shortened V by 4 bases and J by 3 bases, and 5 bases separated the two germline ends. The CDR3 DNA is TGTGCCAGCAGCCCCTATGGGGCCAACGTCCTGACTTTC. It is translated as CASSPYGANVLTF.

Here the CDR3 reads CASSLGGTVINQPQHF. The CDR3, as DNA: TGTGCCAGCAGTTTAGGGGGCACCGTGATCAATCAGCCCCAGCATTTT. The chain is built from TRBV28 and TRBJ1-5, with a tentative D call TRBD1 (6 bases). With 2 bases removed from V and 3 bases from J, the gap between germline ends came to 14 bases. Germline V gives CDR1 MDHEN, CDR2 SYDVKM. The CDR3 sequence is 16 residues long.

The V gene is TRBV4-1, the J gene TRBJ1-2; D unresolved. The germline V gene encodes CDR1 MGHRA and CDR2 YSYEKL. The V gene lost 4 bases and the J gene lost 8 bases, with 20 bases spanning the gap. This CDR3 has 15 amino acids. This chain's CDR3 is CASSPTRTTDGGYTF. The DNA for the CDR3 is TGCGCCAGCAGCCCGACGAGGACTACCGACGGAGGCTACACCTTC.

The chain recombines TRBV4-1 with TRBJ1-2; 8 bases line up with TRBD1. V shed 1 base, J shed 4 bases, and the junction held 5 bases outside the gene matches. The CDR3 has 15 residues. The V gene's germline CDR1 is MGHRA and CDR2 YSYEKL. In nucleotides, the CDR3 is TGCGCCAGCAGCCAAGTTCCTGACAGGGGCTATGGCTACACCTTC. The encoded protein is CASSQVPDRGYGYTF.

The rearrangement links TRBV9 to TRBJ1-3; TRBD1 is a possible D gene (5 bases). The CDR3 is 16 amino acids. Germline V lookup: CDR1 SGDLS, CDR2 YYNGEE. With 4 bases removed from V and 0 bases from J, the gap between germline ends came to 14 bases. CDR3 sequence (DNA): TGTGCCAGCAGCTTCGGAACAGGCAGCTCTGGAAACACCATATATTTT. Amino acids: CASSFGTGSSGNTIYF.

J is TRBJ2-5 and V is TRBV5-4, with TRBD2 as a possible D gene (5 bases). Trimming removed 1 base at V and 2 bases at J, with 12 bases between. Germline V lookup: CDR1 SGHNT, CDR2 YYREEE (reference sequence). The CDR3 loop spans 15 amino acids. CDR3 in DNA: TGTGCCAGCAGCTTGTGGACGGGATTACAAGAGACCCAGTACTTC. Translation: CASSLWTGLQETQYF.

This clone was found a few times. Other nucleotide sequences in the sample specify the same CDR3. V is TRBV18 and J is TRBJ2-7; 11 bases match TRBD1. The CDR3 covers 15 residues. The germline V gene encodes CDR1 KGHSH and CDR2 LQKENI. Trimming removed 3 bases from V and 3 bases from J; junction bases left unmatched: 4. The CDR3 is CASSPGTGGSYEQYF. CDR3 in DNA: TGTGCCAGCTCACCGGGGACAGGGGGAAGCTACGAGCAGTACTTC. Based on the CDR3 plus reference TRBV18 and TRBJ2-7, the full variable domain is NAGVMQNPRHLVRRRGQEARLRCSPMKGHSHVYWYRQLPEEGLKFMVYLQKENIIDESGMPKERFSAEFPKEGPSILRIQQVVRGDSAAYFCASSPGTGGSYEQYFGPGTRLTVT.

The chain combines TRBV5-5 with TRBJ1-1; 8 bases align to TRBD1. Germline CDR1 reads SGHKS; CDR2 reads YYEKEE (reference sequence). The CDR3 has 16 residues. Germline trimming cut 2 bases from V and 4 bases from J; bases unmatched to any gene: 10. Here the CDR3 reads CASSLGTGLLATEAFF. CDR3 bases: TGTGCCAGCAGCTTAGGGACAGGACTCTTGGCCACTGAAGCTTTCTTT.

The J gene is TRBJ2-7, the V gene TRBV7-2; TRBD1 agrees at 9 bases. The CDR3 has 15 residues. Germline CDR1 SGHTA, CDR2 FQGNSA. V dropped 0 bases and J dropped 5; count of bases not matched to a gene: 5. CDR3 amino acids: CASSLAGTGNDEQYF. As DNA, the CDR3 is TGTGCCAGCAGCTTAGCCGGGACAGGGAATGACGAGCAGTACTTC.